This is a list of T cell receptor beta chains from one sample in a study of cytomegalovirus exposure and HLA in healthy donors. Clones were sequenced by immunoSEQ multiplex PCR, and TCRdb holds only the in-frame ones, with some missing. The profile covers about 110,000 clones, with approximately 81% appearing a single time and approximately 2.2% taken by the ten largest. The source material was PBMCs. These receptors all stem from a man between 25 and 39 years old in good health and CMV-seronegative. Each CDR3 is given with its conserved first and last residue. A D gene is named only where the DNA matches it firmly. Clone size appears in some rows only: once, few, many, or a class for an expanded clone.

cdr3_length d_call j_call v_call clone_size cdr3_nt cdr3_aa
15 TRBD1 TRBJ2-3 TRBV5-4 . TGTGCCAGCAGCTTGGACAGGGGGACTACAGATACGCAGTATTTT CASSLDRGTTDTQYF
19 TRBD1 TRBJ1-1 TRBV5-8 . TGTGCCAGCTTCCTCCTTGTACGAGGGACAGGGGAGGGTGGGACTGAAGCTTTCTTT CASFLLVRGTGEGGTEAFF
15 . TRBJ1-1 TRBV5-1 . TGCGCCAGCAGCACCCTCGGCGGGAAGGCTGCTGAAGCTTTCTTT CASSTLGGKAAEAFF
16 . TRBJ2-7 TRBV5-8 . TGTGCCAGCAGCTCCTGGGCGGGACAGAGATCCTACGAGCAGTACTTC CASSSWAGQRSYEQYF
13 . TRBJ2-5 TRBV29-1 . TGCAGCGTGCTCGACACCTACCAAGAGACCCAGTACTTC CSVLDTYQETQYF
15 TRBD1 TRBJ2-7 TRBV6-5 . TGTGCCAGCAGTCCCCCAGGGACAGGGGGCCGCGAGCAGTACTTC CASSPPGTGGREQYF
15 . TRBJ1-6 TRBV4-1 . TGCGCCAGCAGCCAAGACAGGGTGTTCCATTCACCCCTCCACTTT CASSQDRVFHSPLHF
13 TRBD1 TRBJ1-2 TRBV5-1 . TGCGCCAGCGCCTGGACAGGGGGCATTGGCTACACCTTC CASAWTGGIGYTF
18 TRBD1 TRBJ1-5 TRBV7-6 . TGTGCCAGCAGCCTAGGGACAGGGGGCGGAGGGAGCAATCAGCCCCAGCATTTT CASSLGTGGGGSNQPQHF
15 . TRBJ2-7 TRBV23-1 . TGCGCCAGCAGTCAACCGGGGACTGAACACTACGAGCAGTACTTC CASSQPGTEHYEQYF
14 . TRBJ1-1 TRBV19 . TGTGCCAGTAGTATGTTAGTTGTACAGACTGAAGCTTTCTTT CASSMLVVQTEAFF
15 TRBD1 TRBJ1-2 TRBV19 few TGTGCCAGTAGTATAGCGACAGGGGGCAATCATGGCTACACCTTC CASSIATGGNHGYTF
15 TRBD2 TRBJ2-2 TRBV30 . TGTGCCTGTCAAACTAGCGGGGGTTTCACCGGGGAGCTGTTTTTT CACQTSGGFTGELFF
14 . TRBJ1-3 TRBV28 medium-sized TGTGCCAGCAGTCGAGGGGGAGATGGAAACACCATATATTTT CASSRGGDGNTIYF
14 . TRBJ1-1 TRBV2 few TGTGCCAGCAGTCCACGGACTTTGAACACTGAAGCTTTCTTT CASSPRTLNTEAFF
12 . TRBJ1-1 TRBV30 . TGTGCCTGGACCCCCGGGAACACTGAAGCTTTCTTT CAWTPGNTEAFF
15 . TRBJ2-5 TRBV7-9 . TGTGCCAGCAGCCTGAGGGGGGGAGGGGGAGAGACCCAGTACTTC CASSLRGGGGETQYF
18 TRBD1 TRBJ1-5 TRBV10-3 . TGTGCCATCAGCGAGTCTGCCGGGACAGGGGAAGTGGGTCAGCCCCAGCATTTT CAISESAGTGEVGQPQHF
13 . TRBJ1-2 TRBV11-2 . TGTGCCAGCAGCCCAGGGCCTTTGGCTGGCTACACCTTC CASSPGPLAGYTF
12 TRBD1 TRBJ1-2 TRBV29-1 once TGCAGCGTTCCGGGACAGGAGTATGGCTACACCTTC CSVPGQEYGYTF
10 . TRBJ2-2 TRBV20-1 few TGCAGTGCTAGTGACTGGGAGCTGTTTTTT CSASDWELFF
12 . TRBJ2-7 TRBV11-2 . TGTGCCAGCAGCTTAGGGGGGCACGAGCAGTACTTC CASSLGGHEQYF
15 . TRBJ1-2 TRBV6-1 . TGTGCCAGCAGTGACCTCGCAGGGTTTACCTCTGGCTACACCTTC CASSDLAGFTSGYTF
10 . TRBJ2-5 TRBV27 once TGTGCGATCAAGGGGGAGACCCAGTACTTC CAIKGETQYF
15 TRBD1 TRBJ1-1 TRBV30 . TGTGCCTGGGAGCGCAGGGGGCGGCAGGACACTGAAGCTTTCTTT CAWERRGRQDTEAFF
13 . TRBJ2-1 TRBV29-1 . TGCAGCGTTGTAGGGGCTTCAGGCAATGAGCAGTTCTTC CSVVGASGNEQFF
12 . TRBJ1-2 TRBV5-6 . TGTGCCAGCAGCGACTCAGGGTTTGGCTACACCTTC CASSDSGFGYTF
15 TRBD1 TRBJ1-1 TRBV6-1 . TGTGCCAGCAGTGAAGCACCCAGACAGGGTTCTGAAGCTTTCTTT CASSEAPRQGSEAFF
15 TRBD2 TRBJ2-5 TRBV11-2 . TGTGCCAGCAGCTTGCGGGGGGGCCTTCCGGAGACCCAGTACTTC CASSLRGGLPETQYF
15 TRBD2 TRBJ2-7 TRBV23-1 few TGCGCCCCAAGGGTAGCGGGGGGCCTTCCCTACGAGCAGTACTTC CAPRVAGGLPYEQYF
13 TRBD2 TRBJ2-7 TRBV5-1 . TGCGCCAGCAGCCTCCGGGAGGAGTACGAGCAGTACTTC CASSLREEYEQYF
15 . TRBJ1-1 TRBV28 . TGTGCCAGCAGCTACCCAACAGAATTGAACACTGAAGCTTTCTTT CASSYPTELNTEAFF
11 . TRBJ2-7 TRBV28 . TGTGCCAGCAGTTTATCATTTGAGCAGTACTTC CASSLSFEQYF
13 . TRBJ2-7 TRBV4-2 . TGTGCCAGCAGCCAAGATACAACCTACGAGCAGTACTTC CASSQDTTYEQYF
15 TRBD2 TRBJ2-1 TRBV13 . TGTGCCAGCAGCCCACCGGACCGGGGGGGCAATGAGCAGTTCTTC CASSPPDRGGNEQFF
15 TRBD2 TRBJ2-1 TRBV9 . TGTGCCAGCAGCACAAGCGGGAGTTCCTACAATGAGCAGTTCTTC CASSTSGSSYNEQFF
14 . TRBJ2-1 TRBV6-5 . TGTGCCAGCAGTTATTCTAGAACGGCGCGTGAGCAGTTCTTC CASSYSRTAREQFF
14 TRBD2 TRBJ2-7 TRBV2 once TGTGCCAGCAGTCTAGGACTAGCGGGGTACGAGCAGTACTTC CASSLGLAGYEQYF
17 TRBD2 TRBJ2-3 TRBV10-3 . TGTGCCATCAGTGAGGGACTAGCGGGGGCGTCCCGTGATACGCAGTATTTT CAISEGLAGASRDTQYF
15 . TRBJ2-2 TRBV2 . TGTGCCAGCAGTGAAGCTAGGGGTAACACCGGGGAGCTGTTTTTT CASSEARGNTGELFF
12 . TRBJ2-3 TRBV11-2 . TGTGCCAGCAGCCAGGAAACAGATACGCAGTATTTT CASSQETDTQYF
16 . TRBJ2-3 TRBV7-9 once TGTGCCAGCAGATCCCCGGGTTTGGGGGCGGCAGATACGCAGTATTTT CASRSPGLGAADTQYF
15 . TRBJ1-5 TRBV28 . TGTGCCAGCAGTTCTGCCGGGGGGAGCAATCAGCCCCAGCATTTT CASSSAGGSNQPQHF